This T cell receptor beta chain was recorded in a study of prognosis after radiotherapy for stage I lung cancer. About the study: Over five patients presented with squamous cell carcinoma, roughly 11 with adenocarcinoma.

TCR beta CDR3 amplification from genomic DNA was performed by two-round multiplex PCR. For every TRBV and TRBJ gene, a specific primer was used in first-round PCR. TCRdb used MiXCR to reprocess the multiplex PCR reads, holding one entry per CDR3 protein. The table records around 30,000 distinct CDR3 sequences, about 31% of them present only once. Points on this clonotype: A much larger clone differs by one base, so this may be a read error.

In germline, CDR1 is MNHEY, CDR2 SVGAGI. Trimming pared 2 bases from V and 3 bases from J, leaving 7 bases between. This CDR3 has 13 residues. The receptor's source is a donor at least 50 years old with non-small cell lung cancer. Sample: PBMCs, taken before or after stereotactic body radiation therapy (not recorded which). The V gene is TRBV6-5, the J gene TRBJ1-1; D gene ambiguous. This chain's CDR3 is CASSYRAHTEAFF. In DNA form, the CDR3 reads TGTGCCAGCAGTTACAGGGCCCACACTGAAGCTTTCTTT.